This T cell receptor (beta chain) was captured by sequencing in a study of CD8+ T cells in alopecia areata. Study outcomes and limitations: Many of the expanded lesional clones endured in scalp and blood while on tofacitinib.

Treatment meaning: oral pan-JAK inhibitor, 5-10 mg twice daily. Following RNA extraction, reverse transcription yielded cDNA that acted as the sequencing template. Clones were read by immunoSEQ multiplex PCR, and TCRdb kept only the in-frame ones, dropping some. The repertoire consists of some 210,000 clones, with approximately 70% occurring once and the leading ten covering more than 1%. This clone was recorded once. What it binds is unknown. The CDR3 has 15 amino acids. V dropped 4 bases and J dropped 0 bases, with 9 bases sitting between them. Germline-derived CDR1 and CDR2 are MNHNS and SASEGT. V gene TRBV6-1 combines with J gene TRBJ2-2; no definite D call. Sequences were derived from CD4+ T cells sorted from blood, sampled between weeks 43 and 45, from a patient treated with tofacitinib. The clonotype originates from a human donor with alopecia areata. This CDR3 is CASSVTHPNTGELFF. The CDR3, as DNA: TGTGCCAGCAGTGTCACTCACCCGAACACCGGGGAGCTGTTTTTT.